Listed below are T cell receptor beta chains from one sample, sequenced in a study of shared clonotypes between healthy human individuals. TCRdb's table, derived via immunoSEQ multiplex PCR, lists solely in-frame clones and lacks some. Among about 1 million clones listed, around four fifths were seen once. Sequences were obtained from memory CD4+ T cells sorted from blood. The source of these receptors is a man between 18 and 35 years old in good health. Both conserved end residues are part of each CDR3. The D gene is left open where the match is weak. Only part of the rows carry a size: once, few, many, or a class if the clone is expanded.

NA	NA	TRBV10-3	TRBJ1-2	CAISDRDRGRLDYGYTF	TGTGCCATCAGTGACCGGGACCGTGGTCGCCTTGACTATGGCTACACCTTC
NA	TRBD2	TRBV5-1	TRBJ2-3	CASSEIPGLAGDEGYTDTQYF	TGCGCCAGCAGCGAAATCCCGGGACTAGCGGGGGATGAGGGCTACACAGATACGCAGTATTTT
once	NA	TRBV19	TRBJ1-5	CASSNSPNSNQPQHF	TGTGCCAGTAGTAACAGTCCAAATAGCAATCAGCCCCAGCATTTT
NA	TRBD1	TRBV6-1	TRBJ1-1	CASRGDRGLRTEAFF	TGTGCCAGCAGGGGGGACAGGGGGCTGCGGACTGAAGCTTTCTTT
few	NA	TRBV18	TRBJ1-2	CASSPQAKLWSYTF	TGTGCCAGCTCACCTCAGGCCAAACTATGGAGCTACACCTTC
NA	TRBD1	TRBV5-1	TRBJ1-2	CASSLDRGPGYTF	TGCGCCAGCAGCCTAGACAGGGGGCCTGGCTACACCTTC
NA	NA	TRBV28	TRBJ1-2	CASRLDLDYGYTF	TGTGCCAGCAGGTTGGACCTGGACTATGGCTACACCTTC
NA	TRBD1	TRBV6-6	TRBJ2-4	CASSYSGDSIYIQYF	TGTGCCAGCAGTTACTCCGGGGACAGTATATACATTCAGTACTTC
NA	NA	TRBV19	TRBJ1-2	CASRASGEHGYTF	TGTGCCAGTAGGGCGTCAGGGGAACATGGCTACACCTTC
NA	TRBD2	TRBV5-4	TRBJ2-7	CASSFASGSYEQYF	TGTGCCAGCAGCTTTGCTAGCGGGAGCTACGAGCAGTACTTC
NA	TRBD2	TRBV7-6	TRBJ2-5	CASSPRLAGAETQYF	TGTGCCAGCAGCCCTCGACTAGCGGGAGCAGAGACCCAGTACTTC
NA	TRBD1	TRBV2	TRBJ1-2	CASSRDREYGYTF	TGTGCCAGCAGCCGGGACAGGGAGTATGGCTACACCTTC
few	NA	TRBV10-3	TRBJ1-5	CAISGGAGNQPQHF	TGTGCCATCAGTGGGGGCGCGGGCAATCAGCCCCAGCATTTT
NA	TRBD1	TRBV4-3	TRBJ1-2	CASSPGQGGYGYTF	TGCGCCAGCAGCCCCGGACAGGGGGGATATGGCTACACCTTC
NA	NA	TRBV2	TRBJ2-2	CATAAGRMTGELFF	TGTGCCACCGCGGCGGGCAGGATGACCGGGGAGCTGTTTTTT
few	NA	TRBV7-8	TRBJ2-7	CASSLAPSHYEQYF	TGTGCCAGCAGCTTAGCCCCTAGTCACTACGAGCAGTACTTC
NA	TRBD2	TRBV6-1	TRBJ2-3	CASSEVEAGGRDTQYF	TGTGCCAGCAGTGAAGTAGAAGCGGGGGGGCGAGATACGCAGTATTTT
NA	NA	TRBV13	TRBJ1-2	CASSLGPGTNYGYTF	TGTGCCAGCAGCTTAGGTCCAGGGACCAACTATGGCTACACCTTC
NA	NA	TRBV30	TRBJ2-3	CAWSVVGLDTQYF	TGTGCCTGGAGTGTAGTCGGGCTGGATACGCAGTATTTT
NA	NA	TRBV5-1	TRBJ2-7	CASSLTPGSFYEQYF	TGCGCCAGCAGCTTGACGCCAGGCTCCTTCTACGAGCAGTACTTC
once	TRBD2	TRBV18	TRBJ2-7	CASSPGAGGPNYEQYF	TGTGCCAGCTCACCAGGGGCGGGAGGGCCGAATTACGAGCAGTACTTC
NA	TRBD1	TRBV28	TRBJ2-3	CASRTGGSDTQYF	TGTGCCAGCAGGACAGGGGGAAGTGATACGCAGTATTTT